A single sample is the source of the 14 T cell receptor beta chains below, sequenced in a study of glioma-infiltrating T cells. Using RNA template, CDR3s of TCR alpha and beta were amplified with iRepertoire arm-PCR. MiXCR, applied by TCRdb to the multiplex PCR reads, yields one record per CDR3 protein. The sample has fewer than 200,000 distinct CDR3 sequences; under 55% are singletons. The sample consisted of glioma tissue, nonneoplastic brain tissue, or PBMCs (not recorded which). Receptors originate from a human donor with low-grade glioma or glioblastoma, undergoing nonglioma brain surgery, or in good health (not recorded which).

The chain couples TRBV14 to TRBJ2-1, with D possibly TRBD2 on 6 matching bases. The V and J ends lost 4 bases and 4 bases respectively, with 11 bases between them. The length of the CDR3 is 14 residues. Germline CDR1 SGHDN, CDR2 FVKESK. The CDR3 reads CASSPLGSYNEQFF. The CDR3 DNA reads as TGTGCCAGCAGCCCCCTCGGGAGTTACAATGAGCAGTTCTTC. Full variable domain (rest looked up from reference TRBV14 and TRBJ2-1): EAGVTQFPSHSVIEKGQTVTLRCDPISGHDNLYWYRRVMGKEIKFLLHFVKESKQDESGMPNNRFLAERTGGTYSTLKVQPAELEDSGVYFCASSPLGSYNEQFFGPGTRLTVL.

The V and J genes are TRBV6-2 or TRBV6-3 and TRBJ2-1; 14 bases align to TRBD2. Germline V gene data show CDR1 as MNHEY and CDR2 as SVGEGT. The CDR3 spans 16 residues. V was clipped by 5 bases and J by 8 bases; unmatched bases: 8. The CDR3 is CASSQGLAGASYEQFF. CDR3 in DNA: TGTGCCAGCAGTCAGGGACTAGCGGGAGCAAGTTATGAGCAGTTCTTC.

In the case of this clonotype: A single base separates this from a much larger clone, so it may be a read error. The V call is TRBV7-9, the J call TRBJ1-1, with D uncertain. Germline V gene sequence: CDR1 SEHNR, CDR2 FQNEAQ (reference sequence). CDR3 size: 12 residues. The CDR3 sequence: CDSSLLATEAFF. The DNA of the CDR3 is TGTGACAGCAGCTTATTAGCCACTGAAGCTTTCTTT.

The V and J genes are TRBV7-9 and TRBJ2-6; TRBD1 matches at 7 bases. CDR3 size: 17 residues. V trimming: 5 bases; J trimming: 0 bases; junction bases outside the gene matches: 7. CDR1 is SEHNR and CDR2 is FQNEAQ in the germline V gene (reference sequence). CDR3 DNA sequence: TGTGCCAGCAGCGACAGGGTCATCTCCTCTGGGGCCAACGTCCTGACTTTC. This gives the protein CASSDRVISSGANVLTF.

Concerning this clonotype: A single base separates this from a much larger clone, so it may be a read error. The CDR3 spells CASSHRAIIYEQFF. The CDR3, as DNA: TGTGCCAGCAGTCACAGGGCGATTATCTATGAGCAGTTCTTC. The J gene is TRBJ2-1, the V gene TRBV28; TRBD1 might be the D (6 bases). Trimming cost V 5 bases and J 8 bases, with 16 bases left between them. CDR1 MDHEN and CDR2 SYDVKM come from the germline V gene. The CDR3 sequence is 14 residues long.

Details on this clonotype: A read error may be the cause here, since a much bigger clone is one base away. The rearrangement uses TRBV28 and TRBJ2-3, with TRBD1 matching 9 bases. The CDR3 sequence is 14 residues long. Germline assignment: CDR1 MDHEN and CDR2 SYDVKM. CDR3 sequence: CASIGQGNTDRQYF. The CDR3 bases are TGTGCCAGCATTGGACAGGGGAACACAGATAGGCAGTATTTT.

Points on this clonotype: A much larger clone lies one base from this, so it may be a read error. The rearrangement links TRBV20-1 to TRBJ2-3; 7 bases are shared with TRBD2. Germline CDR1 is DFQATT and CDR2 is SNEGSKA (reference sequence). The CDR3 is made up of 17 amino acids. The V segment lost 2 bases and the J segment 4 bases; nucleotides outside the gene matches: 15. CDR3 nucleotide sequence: TGCAGTGCTAGATATCTCTTTGGAGCGGGATCCCCAGATACGCAGTATTTT. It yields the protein CSARYLFGAGSPDTQYF.

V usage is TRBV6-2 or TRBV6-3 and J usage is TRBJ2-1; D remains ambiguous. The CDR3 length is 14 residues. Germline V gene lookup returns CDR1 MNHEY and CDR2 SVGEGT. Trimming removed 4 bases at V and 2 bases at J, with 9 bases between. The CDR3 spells CASSFSPTYNEQFF. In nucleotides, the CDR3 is TGTGCCAGCAGTTTCTCACCAACCTACAATGAGCAGTTCTTC.

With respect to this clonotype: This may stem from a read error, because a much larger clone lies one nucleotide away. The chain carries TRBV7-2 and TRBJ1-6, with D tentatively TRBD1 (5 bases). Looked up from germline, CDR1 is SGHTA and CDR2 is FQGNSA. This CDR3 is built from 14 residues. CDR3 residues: CASSLEGSVSPIHF. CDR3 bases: TGTGCCAGCAGCTTAGAGGGGTCGGTTTCACCCATCCACTTT.

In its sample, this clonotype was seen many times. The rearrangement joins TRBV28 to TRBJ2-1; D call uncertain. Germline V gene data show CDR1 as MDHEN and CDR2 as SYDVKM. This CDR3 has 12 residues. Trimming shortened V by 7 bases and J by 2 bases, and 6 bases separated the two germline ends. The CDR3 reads CASKLPYNEQFF. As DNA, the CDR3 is TGTGCCAGCAAACTCCCCTACAATGAGCAGTTCTTC.

The chain's CDR3 is CASSFRTGNQPQHF. Written as DNA, the CDR3 is TGTGCCAGCAGCTTCAGGACAGGCAATCAGCCCCAGCATTTT. J is TRBJ1-5 and V is TRBV13; tentative D call: TRBD1 (6 bases). This CDR3 region has 14 residues. V was clipped by 3 bases and J by 2 bases, with 8 bases between them. From germline, CDR1 is PRHDT and CDR2 FYEKMQ (reference sequence).

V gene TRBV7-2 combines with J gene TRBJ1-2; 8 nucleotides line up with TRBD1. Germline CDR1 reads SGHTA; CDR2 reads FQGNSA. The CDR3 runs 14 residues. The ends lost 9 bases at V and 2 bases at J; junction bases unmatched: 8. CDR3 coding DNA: TGTGCCAGAAGTCCAGGGGGCGGAAACTATGGCTACACCTTC. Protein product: CARSPGGGNYGYTF.

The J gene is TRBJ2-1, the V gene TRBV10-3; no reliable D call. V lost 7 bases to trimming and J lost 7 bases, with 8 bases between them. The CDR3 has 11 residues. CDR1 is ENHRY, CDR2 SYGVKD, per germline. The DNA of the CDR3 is TGTGCCATCAAAGGCCTAAATGAGCAGTTCTTC. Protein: CAIKGLNEQFF.

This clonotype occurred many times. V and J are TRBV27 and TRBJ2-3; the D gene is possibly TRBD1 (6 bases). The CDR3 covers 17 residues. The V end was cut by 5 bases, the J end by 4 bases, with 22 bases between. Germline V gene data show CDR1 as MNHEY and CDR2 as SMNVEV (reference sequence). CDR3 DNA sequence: TGTGCCAGCAGTCCGATCAGGGGCCAGGAGGTTGCAGATACGCAGTATTTT. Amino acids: CASSPIRGQEVADTQYF.